Below are 18 T cell receptor beta chains sequenced from a single sample in a study of blood T cell repertoires in COVID-19. Clones were sequenced by immunoSEQ multiplex PCR, and TCRdb holds only the in-frame ones, with some missing. The sample contains some 700,000 clones, 80% to 90% of which appear only once. The specimen sequenced was peripheral blood. These receptors came from a woman younger than 35 with acute or convalescent COVID-19.

This chain connects TRBV25-1 to TRBJ2-7, with 7 bases that match TRBD1. The trim removed 4 bases at V and 2 bases at J, leaving 2 bases unmatched. This CDR3 has 13 amino acids. CDR1 MGHDK and CDR2 SYGVNS come from the germline V gene. The CDR3 DNA reads TGTGCCAGCAGTGGGGACAGTACCTACGAGCAGTACTTC. Translated: CASSGDSTYEQYF.

This chain joins TRBV2 and TRBJ1-2; possibly TRBD1 for D (5 bases). This CDR3 spans 13 amino acids. V shed 7 bases and J shed 1 base, with 10 bases lying between them. Germline CDR1 and CDR2: SNHLY and FYNNEI. CDR3 region: CASKLGDNYGYTF. DNA for the CDR3: TGTGCCAGCAAGTTAGGGGATAACTATGGCTACACCTTC.

The chain employs TRBV6-1 and TRBJ1-4; 9 positions match TRBD1. There are 14 residues in the CDR3. The junction had 4 bases not matched to a gene; V was cut back by 3 bases and J by 8 bases. From germline, CDR1 is MNHNS and CDR2 SASEGT. CDR3: CASSDGTGFEKLFF. The DNA for the CDR3 is TGTGCCAGCAGTGACGGGACAGGGTTCGAAAAACTGTTTTTT.

The chain is built from TRBV4-1 and TRBJ2-2; tentatively, D is TRBD1 (5 bases). The ends were cut back, 4 bases at V and 0 bases at J, with 12 bases in the middle. The CDR3 runs to 16 residues. Germline V gives CDR1 MGHRA, CDR2 YSYEKL. This CDR3 is CASSPRVNANTGELFF. CDR3 DNA: TGCGCCAGCAGCCCCAGGGTCAACGCGAACACCGGGGAGCTGTTTTTT.

J is TRBJ2-7 and V is TRBV4-1; possibly TRBD2 for D (6 bases). The V and J ends lost 3 bases and 2 bases respectively, with 14 bases between them. The length of the CDR3 is 15 residues. The V gene's germline CDR1 is MGHRA and CDR2 YSYEKL. The CDR3 DNA sequence: TGCGCCAGCAGCCACCGGGAGTCAGTTACCTACGAGCAGTACTTC. This gives the protein CASSHRESVTYEQYF.

This sequence joins TRBV4-1 and TRBJ2-7, with 11 bases identical to TRBD2. This CDR3 comprises 16 residues. V dropped 0 bases and J dropped 2; count of bases not matched to a gene: 3. Per the germline V gene, CDR1 is MGHRA and CDR2 is YSYEKL. CDR3: CASSQDDSGGAYEQYF. CDR3 in DNA: TGCGCCAGCAGCCAAGATGATAGCGGGGGGGCCTACGAGCAGTACTTC.

This chain joins TRBV19 and TRBJ1-2, with a tentative D call TRBD1 (5 bases). Looked up from germline, CDR1 is LNHDA and CDR2 is SQIVND (reference sequence). Trimming pared 3 bases from V and 7 bases from J, leaving 9 bases between. The CDR3 length is 12 residues. The CDR3, as DNA: TGTGCCAGTAGTATTAGGGGTAGTGGCTACACCTTC. Amino acid sequence: CASSIRGSGYTF.

V gene TRBV3-1 (or the pseudogene TRBV3-2) combines with J gene TRBJ1-1; D is uncertain. Deletions cut 6 bases from V and 1 base from J, with 18 bases between. The CDR3 is 16 amino acids. Germline CDR1 and CDR2: LGHDT and YNNKEL (reference sequence). CDR3 amino acids: CASSPRLLSSNTEAFF. The CDR3 bases are TGTGCCAGCAGTCCCCGCCTCCTGAGTTCGAACACTGAAGCTTTCTTT.

This chain joins TRBV19 and TRBJ2-1; no firm D call. Trimming removed 9 bases at V and 0 bases at J, with 21 bases between. CDR1 is LNHDA and CDR2 is SQIVND in the germline V gene (reference sequence). CDR3 length: 17 residues. CDR3 amino acids: CASNEITRLSSYNEQFF. The DNA of the CDR3 is TGTGCCAGCAATGAGATAACCCGTCTAAGCTCCTACAATGAGCAGTTCTTC.

J is TRBJ1-1 and V is TRBV27; D gene unclear. CDR3 size: 14 residues. V was clipped by 3 bases and J by 2 bases, with 10 bases between them. CDR1 MNHEY and CDR2 SMNVEV come from the germline V gene (reference sequence). This CDR3 reads CASSLARFNTEAFF. The CDR3 DNA reads TGTGCCAGCAGTTTGGCCAGATTCAACACTGAAGCTTTCTTT.

This rearrangement joins TRBV29-1 to TRBJ2-7; D gene uncertain. Germline V gives CDR1 SQVTM, CDR2 ANQGSEA. V was trimmed by 2 bases and J by 5 bases, leaving 10 bases between them. The CDR3 extends over 12 amino acids. CDR3: CSVEIGGHEQYF. The DNA for the CDR3 is TGCAGCGTTGAAATTGGTGGCCACGAGCAGTACTTC.

V gene TRBV5-6 combines with J gene TRBJ2-2; 7 nucleotides agree with TRBD2. The CDR3 runs to 17 residues. The V gene's germline CDR1 is SGHDT and CDR2 YYEEEE. The V and J ends lost 0 bases and 1 base, in that order; junction bases with no gene match: 6. In nucleotides, the CDR3 is TGTGCCAGCAGCTTGGCCGGGCCGGGGGGGAACACCGGGGAGCTGTTTTTT. It codes for CASSLAGPGGNTGELFF.

The chain combines TRBV9 with TRBJ1-3; no definite D call. Trimming cost V 3 bases and J 0 bases, with 10 bases left between them. Germline CDR1 reads SGDLS; CDR2 reads YYNGEE. The CDR3 extends over 15 amino acids. CDR3 DNA: TGTGCCAGCAGCGGGACGGAGGGCTCTGGAAACACCATATATTTT. Translation: CASSGTEGSGNTIYF.

The J gene is TRBJ1-1, the V gene TRBV10-3; no definite D call. The germline V and J ends were trimmed by 0 bases and 11 bases, with 13 bases remaining between them. The CDR3 is made up of 13 amino acids. The germline CDR1 and CDR2 sequences are ENHRY and SYGVKD. CDR3 in amino acids: CAISESERRLAFF. The CDR3, as DNA: TGTGCCATCAGTGAGTCGGAGCGACGTCTGGCTTTCTTT.

This chain uses TRBV12-2 with TRBJ1-2; the DNA was not used to check the table's D call, TRBD1. TRBV12-2 is classified as a pseudogene. There are 16 residues in the CDR3. CDR3 protein: CASRSPGQGAHYGYTF. The CDR3 DNA sequence: TGTGCAAGTCGTTCCCCGGGACAGGGCGCTCACTATGGCTACACCTTC.

This clone was picked up one time. V and J are TRBV19 and TRBJ1-2; D is perhaps TRBD1 (5 bases). The V end lost 6 bases, the J end lost 5 bases, and 19 bases lay between the germline ends. This CDR3 comprises 15 residues. Germline CDR1 and CDR2: LNHDA and SQIVND (reference sequence). CDR3 in amino acids: CASSTNGQGGYGYTF. CDR3 nucleotides: TGTGCCAGTAGCACCAATGGGCAGGGTGGATATGGCTACACCTTC.

The chain carries TRBV6-5 and TRBJ2-7; 12 bases are shared with TRBD2. With V trimmed by 5 bases and J by 6 bases, 8 bases remained unmatched. Per germline, CDR1 MNHEY and CDR2 SVGAGI. The CDR3 sequence is 15 residues long. For the CDR3, the DNA is TGTGCCAGCAGTCGGGCTAGCGGGGGGGCCGCCGAGCAGTACTTC. It is translated as CASSRASGGAAEQYF.

The V gene is TRBV9, the J gene TRBJ1-1, with D maybe TRBD1 (5 bases). V dropped 0 bases and J dropped 4 bases, with 13 bases sitting between them. Germline loops: CDR1 SGDLS, CDR2 YYNGEE. The CDR3 is 15 amino acids. The CDR3 is CASSVDRGGGTEAFF. CDR3 in DNA: TGTGCCAGCAGCGTAGATAGAGGCGGGGGCACTGAAGCTTTCTTT.